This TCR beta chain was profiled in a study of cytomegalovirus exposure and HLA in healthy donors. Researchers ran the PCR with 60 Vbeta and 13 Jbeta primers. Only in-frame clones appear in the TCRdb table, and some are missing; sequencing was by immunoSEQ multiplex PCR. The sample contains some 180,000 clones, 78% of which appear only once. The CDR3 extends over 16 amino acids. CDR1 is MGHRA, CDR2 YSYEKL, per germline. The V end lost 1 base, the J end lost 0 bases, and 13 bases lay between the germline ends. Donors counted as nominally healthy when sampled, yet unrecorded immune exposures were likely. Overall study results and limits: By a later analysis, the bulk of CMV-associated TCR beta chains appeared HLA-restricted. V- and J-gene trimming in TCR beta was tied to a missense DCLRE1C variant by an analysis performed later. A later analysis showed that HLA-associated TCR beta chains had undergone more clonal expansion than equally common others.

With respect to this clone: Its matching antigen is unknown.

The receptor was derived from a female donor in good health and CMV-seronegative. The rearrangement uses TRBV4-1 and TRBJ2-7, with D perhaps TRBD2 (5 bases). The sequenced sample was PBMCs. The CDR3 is CASSQVSTGSSYEQYF. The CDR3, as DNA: TGCGCCAGCAGCCAAGTGAGCACTGGGAGCTCCTACGAGCAGTACTTC.